The TCR beta chain described here comes from a study of blood T cell repertoires in COVID-19. The overall study: Sites in the United States, Italy and Spain provided acute and convalescent COVID-19 samples. PBMCs, B-cell-depleted T cells, or T cells provided the cDNA or gDNA that made up the material.

Original processing notes: By means of reference gene primer amplification, nucleated cell counts were estimated. Assay used: immunoSEQ multiplex PCR; TCRdb lists only in-frame clones, some missing. V and J calls and clone size follow that table, whereas D and trimming were derived from the DNA. Of fewer than 400,000 clones listed, around 85% are singletons. The CDR3 has 15 residues. CDR1 SGDLS and CDR2 YYNGEE come from the germline V gene. V shed 3 bases and J 6 bases; nucleotides not matched to a gene: 6. V gene TRBV9 combines with J gene TRBJ2-1; 10 bases match TRBD1. Sample: peripheral blood. This TCR derives from a woman aged 18-29 years with acute or convalescent COVID-19. CDR3 nucleotides: TGTGCCAGCAGCGCCGGGACAGGGGTTGGCAATGAGCAGTTCTTC. Protein sequence: CASSAGTGVGNEQFF.